This T cell receptor (beta chain) came from a study of blood T cells in healthy people across ages. Note on this clonotype: Its antigen is still unknown.

The CDR3 is made up of 16 amino acids. Trimming cost V 2 bases and J 2 bases, with 14 bases left between them. The germline gives CDR1 MGHDK, CDR2 SYGVNS. A sample-barcoded 5' primer and a J-beta primer mix were used in a second PCR of roughly 7 to 12 cycles. TCRdb passed the 5' RACE reads through MiXCR, listing each CDR3 protein once. In the table there are about 800,000 distinct CDR3 sequences, more than 45% of which are singletons. Study conclusions and caveats: Underestimates were what the diversity estimates from one million T cells were considered to be.

The TCR sequence derives from a man aged 25 to 45 in good health. The sample taken for sequencing was blood. V is TRBV25-1 and J is TRBJ2-3; perhaps TRBD2 as D (5 bases). CDR3 sequence (DNA): TGTGCCAGCAGTGAAGCAGGCAGCGGTCACACAGATACGCAGTATTTT. Translating gives CASSEAGSGHTDTQYF.